The 25 T cell receptor beta chains given below trace back to one sample, sequenced in a study of blood T cell repertoires in COVID-19. Some clones are missing from TCRdb's copy, which holds only in-frame ones; the method was immunoSEQ multiplex PCR. The data show hundreds of thousands of clones, around 84% seen once. What was sequenced was peripheral blood. Source of these receptors: a man between 40 and 49 years old with acute or convalescent COVID-19.

The chain combines TRBV11-3 with TRBJ2-3; 11 nucleotides align to TRBD1. Germline V CDR1 and CDR2: SGHNT, YENEEA. This CDR3 region has 15 residues. Trimming took 1 base from V and 4 from J; bases not matched to a gene: 1. The CDR3 reads CASSLGDRGSDTQYF. CDR3 nucleotide sequence: TGTGCCAGCAGCTTAGGGGACAGGGGGTCAGATACGCAGTATTTT.

The chain carries TRBV4-1 and TRBJ1-2; the D is unclear. This CDR3 is built from 15 residues. Germline V lookup: CDR1 MGHRA, CDR2 YSYEKL. V lost 1 base, J lost 0 bases, and 9 bases lay in between. CDR3 nucleotide sequence: TGCGCCAGCAGCCAAGGGGAGGGTACTAACTATGGCTACACCTTC. Translating gives CASSQGEGTNYGYTF.

J is TRBJ2-1 and V is TRBV6-2 or TRBV6-3; 8 bases match TRBD2. Trimming took 4 bases from V and 8 from J; bases not matched to a gene: 7. The CDR3 covers 14 residues. Germline CDR1 MNHEY, CDR2 SVGEGT. For the CDR3, the DNA is TGTGCCAGCAGTTCTCGGGGGGGGCTATATGAGCAGTTCTTC. Translating it yields CASSSRGGLYEQFF.

This clone has a handful of counts. This chain uses TRBV5-1 with TRBJ1-2, with TRBD1 matching over 8 bases. V lost 2 bases to trimming and J lost 4 bases; unmatched junction nucleotides: 4. The CDR3 contains 14 residues. The germline V gene encodes CDR1 SGHRS and CDR2 YFSETQ. The CDR3 bases are TGCGCCAGCAGCTTAGAGACAGGGGCCTATGGCTACACCTTC. Its translation: CASSLETGAYGYTF.

The V call is TRBV29-1, the J call TRBJ1-1; perhaps TRBD1 as D (5 bases). Trimming pared 7 bases from V and 8 bases from J, leaving 17 bases between. The CDR3 has 12 residues. The germline CDR1 and CDR2 sequences are SQVTM and ANQGSEA. The CDR3 DNA reads as TGCAGCGCGATCAGGGATACAATAGAAGCTTTCTTT. Its translation is CSAIRDTIEAFF.

The chain is built from TRBV2 and TRBJ2-2; D might be TRBD2 (6 bases). The CDR3 is 14 residues long. V gave up 4 bases and J gave up 6 bases, with 12 bases separating them. Germline-derived CDR1 and CDR2 are SNHLY and FYNNEI. The DNA of the CDR3 is TGTGCCAGCAGTGGGGGACTCGACCCCGGGGAGCTGTTTTTT. Translating it yields CASSGGLDPGELFF.

The gene calls are TRBV19 and TRBJ2-5; D gene unclear. The V gene lost 4 bases and the J gene lost 5 bases, with 14 bases spanning the gap. The length of the CDR3 is 14 residues. Germline V gives CDR1 LNHDA, CDR2 SQIVND (reference sequence). In nucleotides, the CDR3 is TGTGCCAGTAGTAGGTCCCCCGGTTGGGAGACCCAGTACTTC. Its protein product is CASSRSPGWETQYF.

This CDR3 reads CASSSTGQGYTF. CDR3 in DNA: TGTGCCAGTAGTTCGACAGGGCAAGGCTACACCTTC. This chain links TRBV19 with TRBJ1-2, with 7 nucleotides matching TRBD1. This CDR3 contains 12 residues. Trimming removed 5 bases from V and 8 bases from J; junction bases left unmatched: 5. CDR1 is LNHDA and CDR2 is SQIVND in the germline V gene (reference sequence).

The rearrangement uses TRBV6-5 and TRBJ1-6; the match to TRBD1 covers 8 bases. Trimming at V came to 6 bases and at J to 9 bases, leaving 7 bases not matched to a gene. This CDR3 comprises 14 residues. Germline V gives CDR1 MNHEY, CDR2 SVGAGI. The CDR3 sequence: CASRGQGESSPLHF. The CDR3 coding sequence is TGTGCCAGCAGAGGACAGGGTGAGAGTTCACCCCTCCACTTT.

The V and J genes are TRBV2 and TRBJ2-7; 8 nucleotides agree with TRBD1. Germline values: CDR1 SNHLY, CDR2 FYNNEI. The CDR3 runs to 14 residues. V was pared by 4 bases and J by 5 bases, with 7 bases of the junction left unmatched. The CDR3 coding sequence is TGTGCCAGCAGTGCGACAGGGGACGGGCACGAGCAGTACTTC. It codes for CASSATGDGHEQYF.

V gene TRBV5-4 combines with J gene TRBJ2-7, with D perhaps matching TRBD2 (5 bases). This CDR3 spans 14 amino acids. Germline CDR1 reads SGHNT; CDR2 reads YYREEE (reference sequence). V shed 3 bases and J shed 2 bases, with 12 bases lying between them. CDR3 sequence: CASSYASTTYEQYF. DNA of the CDR3: TGTGCCAGCAGCTACGCATCGACTACCTACGAGCAGTACTTC.

The chain has TRBV6-5 and TRBJ1-1; TRBD1 is a possible D gene (6 bases). V was trimmed by 5 bases and J by 5 bases, leaving 18 bases between them. CDR3 size: 15 residues. Germline assignment: CDR1 MNHEY and CDR2 SVGAGI. CDR3 nucleotide sequence: TGTGCCAGCAGTCCCCTGACAGACCAGGGGACTGAAGCTTTCTTT. Residues: CASSPLTDQGTEAFF.

The chain is built from TRBV10-2 and TRBJ2-1; D may be TRBD1 (5 bases). The V end lost 4 bases, the J end lost 5 bases, and 9 bases lay between the germline ends. Germline CDR1 is WSHSY and CDR2 is SAAADI. The CDR3 extends over 13 amino acids. CDR3 coding DNA: TGCGCCAGCAGTGGGGGCCCGAACAATGAGCAGTTCTTC. This encodes CASSGGPNNEQFF.

V and J are TRBV7-2 and TRBJ1-4, with D hard to call. The V end was cut by 4 bases, the J end by 7 bases, with 13 bases between. This CDR3 contains 14 residues. Germline lookup yields CDR1 SGHTA and CDR2 FQGNSA. CDR3 DNA: TGTGCCAGCAGCTCGGGTACGCGAGGTGAAAAACTGTTTTTT. It codes for CASSSGTRGEKLFF.

This chain joins TRBV5-6 and TRBJ1-1; D might be TRBD1 (6 bases). The CDR3 runs to 14 residues. Trimming took off 0 bases at V and 4 bases at J, with 10 bases between the two ends. Germline assignment: CDR1 SGHDT and CDR2 YYEEEE. This chain's CDR3 is CASSLGQAATEAFF. CDR3 sequence (DNA): TGTGCCAGCAGCTTGGGACAGGCGGCCACTGAAGCTTTCTTT.

The gene calls are TRBV4-2 and TRBJ1-1; D is uncertain. There are 14 residues in the CDR3. V lost 1 base and J 7 bases, leaving 13 bases between the germline ends. Germline loops: CDR1 LGHNA, CDR2 YNFKEQ. DNA for the CDR3: TGTGCCAGCAGCCAAGCAGGATATGCAAGTGAAGCTTTCTTT. Translated, it gives CASSQAGYASEAFF.

The chain is built from TRBV5-5 and TRBJ1-2, with 10 positions matching TRBD1. The CDR3 runs to 15 residues. From germline, CDR1 is SGHKS and CDR2 YYEKEE (reference sequence). Trimming took 0 bases from V and 6 from J; bases not matched to a gene: 5. The chain's CDR3 is CASSLGDRGRNGYTF. CDR3 bases: TGTGCCAGCAGCTTGGGGGACAGGGGACGGAATGGCTACACCTTC.

The genes are TRBV4-2 and TRBJ1-2; 7 bases are shared with TRBD1. Trimming at V came to 3 bases and at J to 8 bases, leaving 9 bases not matched to a gene. This CDR3 has 14 amino acids. Per germline, CDR1 LGHNA and CDR2 YNFKEQ. The CDR3 bases are TGTGCCAGCAGCCAGCTGAGACAGGGCGACGGCTACACCTTC. It is translated as CASSQLRQGDGYTF.

Worth noting for this clone: Its ends do not fully match the called genes, so a read error is possible. The chain recombines TRBV7-7 with TRBJ1-2; the match to TRBD1 covers 7 bases. Germline CDR1 is SSHAT and CDR2 is FNYEAQ (reference sequence). This CDR3 spans 16 amino acids. CDR3 DNA: TGTGCTAGCAGCTTAGAATTACAGGGGATTAACTATGGCTACACCTTC. The encoded protein is CASSLELQGINYGYTF.

V and J are TRBV10-3 and TRBJ2-5; 14 nucleotides line up with TRBD2. J was trimmed by 0 bases and V by 5 bases; bases with no gene match: 2. This CDR3 has 16 amino acids. Germline V gives CDR1 ENHRY, CDR2 SYGVKD. This CDR3 is CAISRTSGGYQETQYF. In DNA form, the CDR3 reads TGTGCCATCAGTAGGACTAGCGGGGGGTACCAAGAGACCCAGTACTTC.

The V and J genes are TRBV6-4 and TRBJ2-7; D is possibly TRBD2 (6 bases). The V end was cut by 7 bases, the J end by 5 bases, with 6 bases between. This CDR3 contains 10 residues. In germline, CDR1 is MRHNA, CDR2 SNTAGT. CDR3 loop: CASKRDEQYF. In DNA form, the CDR3 reads TGTGCCAGCAAGCGGGACGAGCAGTACTTC.

The chain joins TRBV30 to TRBJ2-3; D may be TRBD1 (5 bases). With 0 bases removed from V and 3 bases from J, the gap between germline ends came to 13 bases. This CDR3 spans 15 amino acids. Germline CDR1 GTSNPN, CDR2 SVGIG (reference sequence). The CDR3 coding sequence is TGTGCCTGGAGTGTAAAGGGGTTGAAAACAGATACGCAGTATTTT. This gives the protein CAWSVKGLKTDTQYF.

The gene calls are TRBV2 and TRBJ1-1; a possible D gene is TRBD1 (5 bases). The CDR3 runs 14 residues. The ends were cut back, 6 bases at V and 5 bases at J, with 16 bases in the middle. Germline values: CDR1 SNHLY, CDR2 FYNNEI. Here the CDR3 reads CASRSAGPNTEAFF. The CDR3 DNA reads TGTGCCAGCAGATCCGCGGGGCCAAATACTGAAGCTTTCTTT.

V and J are TRBV30 and TRBJ2-7, with 8 bases matching TRBD2. V was pared by 0 bases and J by 2 bases, with 3 bases of the junction left unmatched. The CDR3 is 14 residues long. Germline lookup yields CDR1 GTSNPN and CDR2 SVGIG (reference sequence). In DNA, the CDR3 is TGTGCCTGGAGTGTCGGGGGGGCCACCTACGAGCAGTACTTC. Translation gives CAWSVGGATYEQYF.

The rearrangement links TRBV11-2 to TRBJ2-3, with TRBD2 matching 7 bases. The CDR3 loop spans 17 amino acids. Unmatched junction bases numbered 11, after V lost 5 bases and J lost 0 bases. CDR1 is SGHAT, CDR2 FQNNGV, per germline. CDR3 DNA: TGTGCCAGCAGCCCGGGACTGGGAGGGTACAGCACAGATACGCAGTATTTT. Amino acids: CASSPGLGGYSTDTQYF.